This T cell receptor beta chain was profiled in a study of T cells in Graves' hyperthyroidism and ophthalmopathy. Those patients with uncontrolled infection, other autoimmune disease, pregnancy or lactation were excluded. The germline CDR1 and CDR2 sequences are MNHEY and SVGAGI. V dropped 7 bases and J dropped 3 bases, with 18 bases sitting between them. The CDR3 covers 15 residues. Concerning this clonotype itself: Its antigen remains unknown.

RNA transcripts gave rise to amplified TCR beta CDR3 regions. HTBI primers were the set used in a first-round RT-PCR of the TCR CDR3. TCRdb reanalysed the multiplex PCR reads using MiXCR and keeps one entry per CDR3 protein. The sample lists around 600,000 distinct CDR3 sequences, around a sixth seen once, with about 7% in the top ten. Overall study results and limits: Most expanded thyroid clonotypes above 0.001 recurred in blood.

Sequencing input: blood. The TCR sequence derives from a woman aged 30 to 39 with Graves' hyperthyroidism. The rearrangement links TRBV6-5 to TRBJ1-1; D not certain. The CDR3 nucleotides read TGTGCCAGCACCTACATCGAGGGCTTGGACACTGAAGCTTTCTTT. It codes for CASTYIEGLDTEAFF.